This T cell receptor (beta chain) was observed in a study of T-cell reconstitution after alpha-beta-depleted transplantation in children. Trimming removed 4 bases from V and 1 base from J, with 11 bases in between. Germline values: CDR1 SNHLY, CDR2 FYNNEI. This CDR3 comprises 14 residues. Preparation of the TCRbeta library was carried out with unique molecular identifiers. TCRdb processed the PCR reads anew with MiXCR; each CDR3 protein has one entry. The sample records more than 450,000 distinct CDR3 sequences, approximately 16% being singletons. The sample was PBMCs from the stem cell graft donor, taken from the stem cell graft. The rearrangement uses TRBV2 and TRBJ2-7; D unclear. This clonotype was obtained from a human donor who donated a stem cell graft to a child with acute lymphoblastic leukemia. Here the CDR3 DNA reads TGTGCCAGCAGTGCTAATAGAGAATCCTACGAGCAGTACTTC. This encodes CASSANRESYEQYF.